This T cell receptor beta chain originates from a study of T cell changes during pregnancy in multiple sclerosis. The method was immunoSEQ multiplex PCR; TCRdb's version includes in-frame clones alone and lacks a portion of them. The table shows 93,000 or so clones, with 85% to 95% occurring only once. The CDR3 has 14 residues. The germline V gene has CDR1 MNHEY and CDR2 SVGAGI. The V segment lost 2 bases and the J segment 5 bases; nucleotides outside the gene matches: 2. V is TRBV6-5 and J is TRBJ1-1; 10 nucleotides align to TRBD1. The input for sequencing was peripheral blood, taken after pregnancy. The source is a female donor with multiple sclerosis, enrolled in a pregnancy study. Here the CDR3 reads CASSYGTGVTEAFF. As DNA, the CDR3 is TGTGCCAGCAGTTACGGGACAGGGGTTACTGAAGCTTTCTTT.